Below, 24 T cell receptor beta chains from the same sample are listed, as sequenced in a study of T cells in narcolepsy. The table came from immunoSEQ multiplex PCR; TCRdb's copy has only in-frame clones and leaves some out. In the table there are about 18,000 clones, about two thirds of which are singletons. The sample taken for sequencing was CD45RA- memory CD8+ T cells from PBMCs. All receptors derive from a human donor with narcolepsy.

V gene TRBV7-2 combines with J gene TRBJ2-7; TRBD1 agrees at 9 bases. The germline CDR1 and CDR2 sequences are SGHTA and FQGNSA. This CDR3 has 17 residues. Trimming at V came to 5 bases and at J to 0 bases, leaving 11 bases not matched to a gene. CDR3 nucleotide sequence: TGTGCCAGCAGCCCCGAAGGCGGGACAGGGTTCTCCTACGAGCAGTACTTC. It encodes CASSPEGGTGFSYEQYF. Combining the CDR3 with reference TRBV7-2 and TRBJ2-7 gives the whole variable domain GAGVSQSPSNKVTEKGKDVELRCDPISGHTALYWYRQSLGQGLEFLIYFQGNSAPDKSGLPSDRFSAERTGGSVSTLTIQRTQQEDSAVYLCASSPEGGTGFSYEQYFGPGTRLTVT.

The chain joins TRBV7-9 to TRBJ2-7; D uncertain. The V end was cut by 2 bases, the J end by 3 bases, with 8 bases between. The CDR3 loop spans 13 amino acids. CDR1 is SEHNR, CDR2 FQNEAQ, per germline (reference sequence). CDR3 region: CASSLRQFYEQYF. DNA of the CDR3: TGTGCCAGCAGCTTAAGGCAGTTCTACGAGCAGTACTTC.

The chain uses TRBV25-1 and TRBJ2-7; 8 nucleotides align to TRBD1. V lost 4 bases to trimming and J lost 4 bases; unmatched junction nucleotides: 18. Germline CDR1 is MGHDK and CDR2 is SYGVNS. This CDR3 comprises 18 residues. CDR3 bases: TGTGCCAGCAGTGGACAGGGGCATTTCAAAGCCTTAGGTTACGAGCAGTACTTC. Translating gives CASSGQGHFKALGYEQYF.

V gene TRBV6-1 combines with J gene TRBJ2-4; perhaps D is TRBD1 or TRBD2 (6 bases each). The germline gives CDR1 MNHNS, CDR2 SASEGT. The V end was cut by 9 bases, the J end by 8 bases, with 20 bases between. The CDR3 covers 14 residues. This chain's CDR3 is CASSPSGGTDIQYF. As DNA, the CDR3 is TGTGCCAGTTCCCCCTCCGGGGGCACAGACATTCAGTACTTC.

V and J are TRBV2 and TRBJ2-7; 7 bases are a match to TRBD2. Trimming at V came to 11 bases and at J to 3 bases, leaving 7 bases not matched to a gene. Germline V gene data show CDR1 as SNHLY and CDR2 as FYNNEI. The CDR3 spans 12 residues. The CDR3 is CASGGFLYEQYF. CDR3 nucleotides: TGTGCCTCGGGGGGTTTTCTCTACGAGCAGTACTTC.

V gene TRBV5-6 combines with J gene TRBJ2-3; D unclear. V shed 4 bases and J shed 2 bases, with 17 bases lying between them. Germline V gene lookup returns CDR1 SGHDT and CDR2 YYEEEE. This CDR3 region has 16 residues. This chain's CDR3 is CASSRAEPAVTDTQYF. The CDR3 nucleotides are TGTGCCAGCAGCCGGGCGGAGCCCGCTGTCACAGATACGCAGTATTTT.

This clone was seen a handful of times. The chain carries TRBV10-2 and TRBJ1-1, with D perhaps TRBD1 (6 bases). Looked up from germline, CDR1 is WSHSY and CDR2 is SAAADI. The V gene lost 6 bases and the J gene lost 6 bases, with 17 bases spanning the gap. This CDR3 spans 14 amino acids. CDR3 nucleotides: TGCGCCAGCAGGGACAGTCCCGCGAGGGCTGAAGCTTTCTTT. It specifies CASRDSPARAEAFF.

The CDR3 DNA reads TGTGCCAGCAGCACGGGGGGGGTCCTTAATGAGCAGTTCTTC. It yields the protein CASSTGGVLNEQFF. The chain uses TRBV2 and TRBJ2-1, with 8 bases matching TRBD2. Per germline, CDR1 SNHLY and CDR2 FYNNEI. After removal of 6 bases from V and 7 bases from J, the junction contained 8 bases not matched to a gene. This CDR3 region has 14 residues.

The chain is built from TRBV15 and TRBJ1-2, with 11 bases aligning to TRBD1. This CDR3 contains 14 residues. With 5 bases clipped from V and 3 bases from J, the junction kept 2 bases outside the gene matches. Germline-derived CDR1 and CDR2 are LNHNV and YYDKDF (reference sequence). In DNA form, the CDR3 reads TGTGCCACCAGCCCGGGACAGGGGGACTATGGCTACACCTTC. Protein: CATSPGQGDYGYTF.

V and J are TRBV25-1 and TRBJ1-1, with unresolved D. Germline V gives CDR1 MGHDK, CDR2 SYGVNS. The V gene lost 10 bases and the J gene lost 4 bases, with 7 bases spanning the gap. The CDR3 has 10 amino acids. The CDR3 loop is CATLGTEAFF. CDR3 DNA: TGTGCCACCTTAGGCACTGAAGCTTTCTTT. Based on the CDR3 plus reference TRBV25-1 and TRBJ1-1, the full variable domain is EADIYQTPRYLVIGTGKKITLECSQTMGHDKMYWYQQDPGMELHLIHYSYGVNSTEKGDLSSESTVSRIRTEHFPLTLESARPSHTSQYLCATLGTEAFFGQGTRLTVV.

J is TRBJ1-1 and V is TRBV23-1; 7 bases are a match to TRBD1. TRBV23-1 is filed as an ORF, its function uncertain. The CDR3 is 14 residues long. The J segment lost 10 bases and the V segment lost 4 bases, leaving 12 bases of the junction unmatched. The CDR3 sequence is CASSPRTGPLLAFF. CDR3 nucleotides: TGCGCCAGCAGTCCCCGGACAGGCCCCTTACTAGCTTTCTTT.

This clone was picked up one time. The V call is TRBV27, the J call TRBJ2-7; TRBD1 matches at 8 bases. CDR1 and CDR2 (germline): MNHEY, SMNVEV (reference sequence). The CDR3 totals 15 residues. V shed 0 bases, J shed 2 bases, and the junction held 3 bases outside the gene matches. CDR3: CASSLSNRGTYEQYF. CDR3 sequence (DNA): TGTGCCAGCAGTTTATCGAACAGGGGGACCTACGAGCAGTACTTC.

The chain combines TRBV29-1 with TRBJ1-4; D may be TRBD1 (5 bases). V was clipped by 7 bases and J by 6 bases, with 12 bases between them. The CDR3 runs to 12 residues. Germline V lookup: CDR1 SQVTM, CDR2 ANQGSEA. CDR3 in DNA: TGCAGCGCGGGGGGATCGGATGAAAAACTGTTTTTT. Translation gives CSAGGSDEKLFF. The full variable domain, its missing parts supplied by reference TRBV29-1 and TRBJ1-4, is SAVISQKPSRDICQRGTSLTIQCQVDSQVTMMFWYRQQPGQSLTLIATANQGSEATYESGFVIDKFPISRPNLTFSTLTVSNMSPEDSSIYLCSAGGSDEKLFFGSGTQLSVL.

V is TRBV19 and J is TRBJ2-2; D is undetermined. The V gene's germline CDR1 is LNHDA and CDR2 SQIVND (reference sequence). V dropped 8 bases and J dropped 5 bases, with 15 bases sitting between them. The CDR3 covers 14 residues. CDR3 amino acids: CASSIVWGTGELFF. CDR3 bases: TGTGCCAGTTCTATAGTGTGGGGTACCGGGGAGCTGTTTTTT.

V is TRBV10-3 and J is TRBJ2-7, with D uncertain. CDR1 is ENHRY and CDR2 is SYGVKD in the germline V gene. CDR3 size: 13 residues. The V end was cut by 4 bases, the J end by 0 bases, with 7 bases between. CDR3: CAISADGSYEQYF. The CDR3 DNA follows: TGTGCCATCAGTGCTGACGGCTCCTACGAGCAGTACTTC.

As DNA, the CDR3 is TGTGCCAGCAGTGCCCTGACAGGACCCTACGAGCAGTACTTC. Its translation: CASSALTGPYEQYF. This sequence joins TRBV6-1 and TRBJ2-7; D possibly corresponds to TRBD1 (6 bases). Trimming stripped 4 bases from V and 2 bases from J, with 12 bases between. Germline V gene data show CDR1 as MNHNS and CDR2 as SASEGT. The length of the CDR3 is 14 residues.

The chain employs TRBV30 and TRBJ1-5, with no clear D. V shed 2 bases and J shed 6 bases, with 20 bases lying between them. Germline CDR1 is GTSNPN and CDR2 is SVGIG (reference sequence). This CDR3 contains 16 residues. Written as DNA, the CDR3 is TGTGCCTGGAGTCCCCTGGGCCTTCCCACCAGTCAGCCCCAGCATTTT. The encoded protein is CAWSPLGLPTSQPQHF. The full variable domain, its missing parts supplied by reference TRBV30 and TRBJ1-5, is SQTIHQWPATLVQPVGSPLSLECTVEGTSNPNLYWYRQAAGRGLQLLFYSVGIGQISSEVPQNLSASRPQDRQFILSSKKLLLSDSGFYLCAWSPLGLPTSQPQHFGDGTRLSIL.

The rearrangement uses TRBV7-8 and TRBJ1-4; D unclear. CDR3 length: 14 residues. Germline V lookup: CDR1 SGHVS, CDR2 FQNEAQ. Trimming pared 3 bases from V and 7 bases from J, leaving 12 bases between. The CDR3 nucleotides are TGTGCCAGCAGCTTCATGTTAGGGAGTGAAAAACTGTTTTTT. Its protein product is CASSFMLGSEKLFF.

The sample holds a few counts of this clone. The V call is TRBV10-3, the J call TRBJ2-5, with 9 positions matching TRBD2. V shed 1 base and J 5 bases; nucleotides not matched to a gene: 11. The CDR3 runs to 17 residues. Germline loops: CDR1 ENHRY, CDR2 SYGVKD. The CDR3 loop is CAISELKTLAGEETQYF. DNA of the CDR3: TGTGCCATCAGTGAGTTGAAGACCTTAGCGGGAGAGGAGACCCAGTACTTC.

The rearrangement uses TRBV11-3 and TRBJ1-2; D gene ambiguous. Between the trimmed V and J ends, which lost 1 base and 3 bases, there was a span of 12 bases. Per germline, CDR1 SGHNT and CDR2 YENEEA. The CDR3 totals 15 residues. CDR3 in DNA: TGTGCCAGCAGCTTAGTTCAAAACACACACTATGGCTACACCTTC. Amino acids: CASSLVQNTHYGYTF.

CDR3 amino acids: CASSQMGVGGYTF. The CDR3 DNA sequence: TGTGCCAGCAGCCAGATGGGGGTCGGAGGCTACACCTTC. The chain joins TRBV14 to TRBJ1-2; D is possibly TRBD1 (5 bases). V was shortened by 3 bases and J by 8 bases, with 13 bases between the two germline ends. Germline V gene data show CDR1 as SGHDN and CDR2 as FVKESK. The CDR3 sequence is 13 residues long.

The chain carries TRBV5-1 and TRBJ2-7; possibly TRBD1 for D (6 bases). V gave up 4 bases and J gave up 3 bases, with 8 bases separating them. Germline assignment: CDR1 SGHRS and CDR2 YFSETQ. The CDR3 sequence is 12 residues long. CDR3 amino acids: CASSLQGYEQYF. For the CDR3, the DNA is TGCGCCAGCAGCCTACAGGGCTACGAGCAGTACTTC.

The chain carries TRBV9 and TRBJ1-1; D perhaps matches TRBD1 (6 bases). Between the trimmed V and J ends, which lost 0 bases and 4 bases, there was a span of 7 bases. Germline CDR1 SGDLS, CDR2 YYNGEE. The CDR3 consists of 13 residues. The CDR3, as DNA: TGTGCCAGCAGCGTAGGGACAGCCACTGAAGCTTTCTTT. It specifies CASSVGTATEAFF.

The gene calls are TRBV28 and TRBJ2-1, with 9 bases that match TRBD1. CDR1 and CDR2 (germline): MDHEN, SYDVKM. V gave up 5 bases and J gave up 8 bases; unmatched junction bases: 19. CDR3 length: 18 residues. The CDR3 bases are TGTGCCAGCAGTCTAACCGGGACAGGGTCTTTTCTTTACGATGAGCAGTTCTTC. Protein: CASSLTGTGSFLYDEQFF.